This T cell receptor beta chain appears in the sequencing data of a study of CD8 T cells in Susac syndrome. RNA was extracted with the RNeasy kit, and a quantity of roughly 0.5 to 1 ug was reverse transcribed using random hexamers. TCR beta CDR3 was amplified by immunoSEQ covering 54 Vbeta and 13 Jbeta. Each CDR3 protein gets one entry after TCRdb re-called the immunoSEQ multiplex PCR reads with MiXCR. The top ten hold 0.5% to 0.65% of the sample, which has approximately 80,000 distinct CDR3 sequences, roughly 91% seen once. Germline V gene data show CDR1 as SNHLY and CDR2 as FYNNEI. This CDR3 contains 13 residues. V lost 7 bases and J lost 5, with 12 bases in between.

The rearrangement links TRBV2 to TRBJ2-1; D perhaps matches TRBD2 (6 bases). The sequence came from a human donor with multiple sclerosis. Sequenced material: CD8+ T cells from PBMCs. This CDR3 reads CASTTGVHNEQFF. The CDR3 coding sequence is TGTGCCAGCACGACGGGAGTCCACAATGAGCAGTTCTTC.